This T cell receptor (beta chain) came from a study of blood T cells in healthy people across ages. Sample-barcoded 5' priming and a J-beta primer mix drove a second PCR of about 7 to 12 cycles. TCRdb itself ran the 5' RACE reads through MiXCR, one entry per CDR3 protein. The data contain 1.5 million to 2 million distinct CDR3 sequences, roughly 30% of them singletons. In its sample, this clonotype was seen a few times. The CDR3 consists of 13 residues. The germline V gene encodes CDR1 DFQATT and CDR2 SNEGSKA (reference sequence). Trimming pared 3 bases from V and 6 bases from J, leaving 15 bases between.

The sequence came from a young woman in good health. The chain joins TRBV20-1 to TRBJ2-7; weak D call: TRBD2 (5 bases). Sequenced input: blood. CDR3 loop: CSARAVGGGEQYF. The CDR3 nucleotides are TGCAGTGCTAGGGCCGTCGGCGGAGGCGAGCAGTACTTC.